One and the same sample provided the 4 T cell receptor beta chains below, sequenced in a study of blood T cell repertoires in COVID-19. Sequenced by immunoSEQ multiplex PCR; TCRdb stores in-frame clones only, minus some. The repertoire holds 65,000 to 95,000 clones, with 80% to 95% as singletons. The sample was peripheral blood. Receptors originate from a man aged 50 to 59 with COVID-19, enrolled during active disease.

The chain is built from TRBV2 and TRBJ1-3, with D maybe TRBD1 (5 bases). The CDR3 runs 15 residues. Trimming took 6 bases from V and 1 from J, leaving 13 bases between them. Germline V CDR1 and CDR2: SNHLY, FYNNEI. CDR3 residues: CASRQVRGSGNTIYF. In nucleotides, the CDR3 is TGTGCCAGCAGACAAGTAAGGGGTTCTGGAAACACCATATATTTT.

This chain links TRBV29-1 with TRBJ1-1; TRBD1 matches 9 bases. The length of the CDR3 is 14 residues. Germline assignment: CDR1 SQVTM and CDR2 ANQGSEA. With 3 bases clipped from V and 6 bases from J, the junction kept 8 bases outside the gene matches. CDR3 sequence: CSVDTGTGRAEAFF. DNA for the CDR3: TGCAGCGTTGACACCGGGACAGGGAGGGCTGAAGCTTTCTTT.

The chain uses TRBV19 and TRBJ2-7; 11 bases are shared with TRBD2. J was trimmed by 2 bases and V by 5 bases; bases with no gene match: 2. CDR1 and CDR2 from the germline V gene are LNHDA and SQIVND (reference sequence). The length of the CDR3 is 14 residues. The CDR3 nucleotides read TGTGCCAGTAGTCTTAGCGGGAGGGCCTACGAGCAGTACTTC. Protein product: CASSLSGRAYEQYF. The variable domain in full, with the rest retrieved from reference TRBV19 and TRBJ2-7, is DGGITQSPKYLFRKEGQNVTLSCEQNLNHDAMYWYRQDPGQGLRLIYYSQIVNDFQKGDIAEGYSVSREKKESFPLTVTSAQKNPTAFYLCASSLSGRAYEQYFGPGTRLTVT.

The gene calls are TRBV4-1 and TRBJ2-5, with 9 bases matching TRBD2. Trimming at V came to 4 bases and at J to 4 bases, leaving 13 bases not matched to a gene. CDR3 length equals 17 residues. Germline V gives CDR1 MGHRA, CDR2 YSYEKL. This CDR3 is CASSRFVASGRRETQYF. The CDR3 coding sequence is TGCGCCAGCAGCCGGTTCGTAGCGAGCGGGAGGAGAGAGACCCAGTACTTC.